These 13 T cell receptor beta chains were all obtained from the same sample, sequenced in a study of blood T cells in healthy people across ages. For the second PCR, which ran for about 7 to 12 cycles, a sample-barcoded 5' primer and a J-beta primer mix were used. TCRdb re-analysed the 5' RACE reads in MiXCR, keeping a single row per CDR3 protein. Among 710,000 or so distinct CDR3 sequences, approximately 21% were seen once, and the ten largest hold under 25%. The sample was blood. The receptors here all came from a man aged 65 to 79 in good health.

The V and J genes are TRBV6-5 and TRBJ1-1; the D gene is possibly TRBD1 (6 bases). Trimming took off 5 bases at V and 9 bases at J, with 10 bases between the two ends. Germline lookup yields CDR1 MNHEY and CDR2 SVGAGI. The CDR3 runs to 11 residues. The CDR3 loop is CASSQDSKAFF. The DNA for the CDR3 is TGTGCCAGCAGTCAGGACAGTAAAGCTTTCTTT.

The V gene is TRBV3-1, the J gene TRBJ1-2, with 7 bases fitting TRBD1. The CDR3 runs 16 residues. Germline V gene data show CDR1 as LGHDT and CDR2 as YNNKEL (reference sequence). The trim removed 6 bases at V and 0 bases at J, leaving 10 bases unmatched. The CDR3 here is CASSQDRPITNYGYTF. CDR3 bases: TGTGCCAGCAGTCAGGACAGGCCTATAACTAACTATGGCTACACCTTC.

The chain uses TRBV9 and TRBJ1-2, with 7 bases aligning to TRBD1. V lost 2 bases, J lost 5 bases, and 6 bases stayed unmatched. CDR3 length: 14 amino acids. Germline V gene sequence: CDR1 SGDLS, CDR2 YYNGEE. CDR3 residues: CASSVNPGQYGYTF. The CDR3 DNA reads as TGTGCCAGCAGCGTTAACCCGGGACAGTATGGCTACACCTTC.

The gene calls are TRBV5-1 and TRBJ2-1; no clear D gene. The CDR3 runs 15 residues. The germline gives CDR1 SGHRS, CDR2 YFSETQ. Deletions cut 5 bases from V and 3 bases from J, with 15 bases between. The CDR3: CASSLRPGRYNEQFF. The CDR3 coding sequence is TGCGCCAGCAGTTTACGCCCGGGCCGCTACAATGAGCAGTTCTTC.

V and J are TRBV2 and TRBJ2-5, with TRBD2 matching 8 bases. V was pared by 6 bases and J by 5 bases, with 11 bases of the junction left unmatched. CDR3 size: 15 residues. Germline CDR1 and CDR2: SNHLY and FYNNEI. CDR3: CASSGTSGNGETQYF. The CDR3 region has the DNA TGTGCCAGCAGCGGTACTAGCGGCAATGGGGAGACCCAGTACTTC.

The rearrangement links TRBV20-1 to TRBJ2-1; D remains ambiguous. This CDR3 region has 15 residues. The V gene's germline CDR1 is DFQATT and CDR2 SNEGSKA (reference sequence). Deletions cut 2 bases from V and 7 bases from J, with 18 bases between. CDR3 DNA: TGCAGTGCTAGACCTGGTACACGTCCATCTAATGAGCAGTTCTTC. This sequence encodes CSARPGTRPSNEQFF.

This clonotype occurred a few times. The rearrangement links TRBV20-1 to TRBJ2-1, with D possibly matching TRBD1 (5 bases). The CDR3 runs 18 residues. Trimming pared 0 bases from V and 0 bases from J, leaving 18 bases between. The germline V gene has CDR1 DFQATT and CDR2 SNEGSKA (reference sequence). CDR3 residues: CSARDRGGKVVSYNEQFF. The DNA for the CDR3 is TGCAGTGCTAGAGATAGGGGTGGCAAGGTCGTCTCCTACAATGAGCAGTTCTTC.

This clonotype came up a few times. The V and J genes are TRBV19 and TRBJ2-4, with 16 positions matching TRBD2. The germline CDR1 and CDR2 sequences are LNHDA and SQIVND (reference sequence). There are 19 residues in the CDR3. Unmatched junction bases numbered 11, after V lost 9 bases and J lost 0 bases. The CDR3 DNA is TGTGCCAGGGCCGGGACTAGCGGGAGGGAGTCACTAGCCAAAAACATTCAGTACTTC. Translating it yields CARAGTSGRESLAKNIQYF.

The chain couples TRBV5-1 to TRBJ1-4; maybe TRBD1 (6 bases). CDR1 is SGHRS and CDR2 is YFSETQ in the germline V gene. Trimming stripped 4 bases from V and 12 bases from J, with 19 bases between. This CDR3 has 14 amino acids. CDR3: CASSPRTAQEQLFF. Written as DNA, the CDR3 is TGCGCCAGCAGCCCCAGGACAGCCCAGGAACAACTGTTTTTT.

This clonotype came up a few times. The rearrangement uses TRBV12-3 or TRBV12-4 and TRBJ1-2, with no clear D. Trimming left V 6 bases short and J 3 bases short, with 17 bases between. The CDR3 is 15 amino acids. CDR3 sequence: CASSSDGGRYYGYTF. CDR3 DNA: TGTGCCAGCAGCTCCGATGGAGGGCGATACTATGGCTACACCTTC.

The sample holds one count of this clonotype. The V and J genes are TRBV7-8 and TRBJ2-1; TRBD2 agrees at 10 bases. The J call is doubtful: the DNA matches TRBJ2-5 better. CDR3 length equals 14 residues. Per the germline V gene, CDR1 is SGHVS and CDR2 is FQNEAQ. Written as DNA, the CDR3 is TGTGCCAGCAGCGTTGGACTAGCGGAAGGGACCCAGTACTTC. Amino acid sequence: CASSVGLAEGTQYF.

This clonotype was seen only a few times. The chain couples TRBV12-3 or TRBV12-4 to TRBJ2-2; D uncertain. V lost 6 bases and J lost 6, with 14 bases in between. CDR3 length: 14 amino acids. The CDR3 is CASRPDRRAGELFF. As DNA, the CDR3 is TGTGCCAGCAGACCAGACCGACGGGCCGGGGAGCTGTTTTTT.

This clonotype was seen more than once but under ten times. J is TRBJ1-4 and V is TRBV29-1; unclear D gene. The germline gives CDR1 SQVTM, CDR2 ANQGSEA. The CDR3 covers 11 residues. Deletions cut 4 bases from V and 8 bases from J, with 8 bases between. This chain's CDR3 is CSVGFGEKLFF. The CDR3 nucleotides are TGCAGCGTTGGGTTTGGAGAAAAACTGTTTTTT.